This TCR beta chain was identified during a study of blood T cell repertoires in COVID-19. The data were produced by immunoSEQ multiplex PCR, yet TCRdb's version contains in-frame clones alone and is incomplete. The sample contains fewer than 20,000 clones, 76% of which appear only once. The germline V gene has CDR1 SNHLY and CDR2 FYNNEI. V lost 6 bases to trimming and J lost 5 bases, with 10 bases between them. The CDR3 spans 13 residues. This TCR came from a man between 65 and 85 years old with active or convalescent COVID-19. The sample comprised peripheral blood. This chain connects TRBV2 to TRBJ1-4; D unresolved. Written as DNA, the CDR3 is TGTGCCAGCAGCAAGACGGAGAATGAAAAACTGTTTTTT. Its translation: CASSKTENEKLFF.